These T cell receptor beta chains were read from a single sample in a study of identifying expanded T cells in peripheral blood. Assay: immunoSEQ multiplex PCR; the TCRdb copy retains only in-frame clones and omits some. The table lists 50,000 to 75,000 clones, approximately 87% of them singletons. Sequenced material: blood. The receptor set was obtained from a person aged 18-70 years in good health. Both conserved end residues are part of each CDR3. A D gene is named only where the DNA matches it firmly. A row's size may be missing; if present it is once, few, many or a size class.

v_call	d_call	j_call	clone_size	cdr3_nt	cdr3_aa
TRBV29-1	NA	TRBJ1-2	once	TGCAGCGTTGAAGAGGATGGCTACACCTTC	CSVEEDGYTF
TRBV6-4	NA	TRBJ2-3	NA	TGTGCCAGCAGTGACTCCCGCACAGATACGCAGTATTTT	CASSDSRTDTQYF
TRBV27	NA	TRBJ2-7	NA	TGTGCCAGCAGTGCTCCCGGGATTAGCTCCTACGAGCAGTACTTC	CASSAPGISSYEQYF
TRBV20-1	NA	TRBJ1-1	NA	TGCAGTGCCCAGCCGAACACTGAAGCTTTCTTT	CSAQPNTEAFF
TRBV7-2	TRBD1	TRBJ2-3	NA	TGTGCCAGCAGCCCAGACAGGGTTGGAGATACGCAGTATTTT	CASSPDRVGDTQYF
TRBV5-1	NA	TRBJ2-3	NA	TGCGCCAGCAGCTTGGAAGATTGGTCAGATACGCAGTATTTT	CASSLEDWSDTQYF
TRBV6-1	NA	TRBJ1-2	NA	TGTGCCACGTACAGGGTTGATAACTATGGCTACACCTTC	CATYRVDNYGYTF
TRBV5-1	TRBD2	TRBJ2-7	NA	TGCGCCAGCAGCAGTAGCGGGGGTTCCTACGAGCAGTACTTC	CASSSSGGSYEQYF
TRBV15	TRBD2	TRBJ2-1	NA	TGTGCCACCAGCAAGGGAGGGCCAAGTGATGAGCAGTTCTTC	CATSKGGPSDEQFF
TRBV6-6	TRBD2	TRBJ2-7	NA	TGTGCCAGCAGTTCACGAGCGGGGGCTACCTACGAGCAGTACTTC	CASSSRAGATYEQYF
TRBV29-1	TRBD1	TRBJ2-3	NA	TGCAGCACCCGGACAGGGTCCACCAGAGATACGCAGTATTTT	CSTRTGSTRDTQYF
TRBV28	TRBD1	TRBJ2-5	NA	TGTGCCAGCAGTTTATGGGGACAGGGTCGTAAAGAGACCCAGTACTTC	CASSLWGQGRKETQYF
TRBV11-3	NA	TRBJ2-7	NA	TGTGCCAGCAGCCCACCCCCATTCAGAGGGGGGGGCTCCTACGAGCAGTACTTC	CASSPPPFRGGGSYEQYF
TRBV7-8	NA	TRBJ2-3	NA	TGTGCCAGCAGCTTGAAGACTGGTAGCACAGATACGCAGTATTTT	CASSLKTGSTDTQYF
TRBV2	TRBD1	TRBJ1-2	once	TGTGCCAGCAGTCGGACAGGGGGTGAAGGCTACACCTTC	CASSRTGGEGYTF
TRBV5-6	NA	TRBJ1-5	NA	TGTGCCAGCAGCAGCGGGGGGGCTAAGGGAGCCCAGCATTTT	CASSSGGAKGAQHF
TRBV6-4	TRBD2	TRBJ2-2	once	TGTGCCAGCAGTGACACAACTAGCGGGGAAGAGGAGCTGTTTTTT	CASSDTTSGEEELFF
TRBV19	NA	TRBJ1-1	NA	TGTGCCAGCAGATACCGGACCGAAGCTTTCTTT	CASRYRTEAFF
TRBV5-4	NA	TRBJ2-7	once	TGTGCCAGCAGCAGTAACTACGAGCAGTACTTC	CASSSNYEQYF
TRBV19	TRBD2	TRBJ2-1	NA	TGTGCCAGTACCCCGACTAGCGGGAGCTCCAATGAGCAGTTCTTC	CASTPTSGSSNEQFF
TRBV5-1	NA	TRBJ2-7	NA	TGCGCCAGCAGCTTGGACCAGGGATCCTCCTACGAGCAGTACTTC	CASSLDQGSSYEQYF
TRBV7-9	TRBD1	TRBJ1-4	NA	TGTGCCAGCAGCATACAGGGGCTGGGGGAAAAACTGTTTTTT	CASSIQGLGEKLFF
TRBV5-4	TRBD1	TRBJ2-5	NA	TGTGCCAGCAGGGGGGCAGGGGGCAGTCAAGAGACCCAGTACTTC	CASRGAGGSQETQYF
TRBV2	NA	TRBJ1-4	NA	TGTGCCAGCAAACGGGAGGCTGCAACTAATGAAAAACTGTTTTTT	CASKREAATNEKLFF
TRBV6-1	TRBD2	TRBJ2-7	NA	TGTGCCAGCAGTGAAGGACTAGCGGGGTACGAGCAGTACTTC	CASSEGLAGYEQYF
TRBV7-9	TRBD2	TRBJ2-1	NA	TGTGCCAGCAGCCGACTAGCGGGAGCCTACAATGAGCAGTTCTTC	CASSRLAGAYNEQFF
TRBV5-5	TRBD1	TRBJ2-7	NA	TGTGCCAGCAGCCTTCACAGGGGGACCTCCTACGAGCAGTACTTC	CASSLHRGTSYEQYF
TRBV6-6	NA	TRBJ2-7	NA	TGTGCCAGCAGTTACTCGGCACCAGCGGAGAAGGACGAGCAGTACTTC	CASSYSAPAEKDEQYF
TRBV6-1	TRBD1	TRBJ1-2	NA	TGTGCCAGCAGGCTCGACAGGGCTGGCTACACCTTC	CASRLDRAGYTF
TRBV2	NA	TRBJ2-7	once	TGTGCCAGCAGTGAGCTGATCCTCTACGAGCAGTACTTC	CASSELILYEQYF
TRBV28	NA	TRBJ2-1	once	TGTGCCAGCAAGAGGGGGGCCGGCAATGAGCAGTTCTTC	CASKRGAGNEQFF
TRBV7-9	TRBD1	TRBJ2-7	NA	TGTGCCAGCAGCTTAGCTCTCACAGGGGGCGCCTCGGCCTACGAGCAGTACTTC	CASSLALTGGASAYEQYF
TRBV7-9	TRBD2	TRBJ2-3	NA	TGTGCCAGCAGCGGTCTAGCGGGAGGGAGGGGCACAGATACGCAGTATTTT	CASSGLAGGRGTDTQYF
TRBV5-1	NA	TRBJ2-3	NA	TGCGCCAGCAGCTCGACAGATACGCAGTATTTT	CASSSTDTQYF
TRBV7-2	TRBD1	TRBJ2-7	once	TGTGCCAGCAGCTTAGTCCAGGGGGCATTTAACTACGAGCAGTACTTC	CASSLVQGAFNYEQYF
TRBV7-3	TRBD1	TRBJ2-3	NA	TGTGCCAGCAGCTCCACAGGGGGCCCCAAAGATACGCAGTATTTT	CASSSTGGPKDTQYF
TRBV21-1	NA	TRBJ2-4	few	TGTGCCAGCAGCAAAGCGTCCAGACTAGATGACATTCAGTACTTC	CASSKASRLDDIQYF
TRBV6-4	NA	TRBJ2-2	NA	TGTGCCAGCAGTTTAGCTGCCGCGGATACCGGGGAGCTGTTTTTT	CASSLAAADTGELFF
TRBV2	NA	TRBJ2-3	NA	TGTGCCAGCAGTCGAAGATTGGCGGGACGAACTAGCACAGATACGCAGTATTTT	CASSRRLAGRTSTDTQYF
TRBV30	NA	TRBJ2-7	NA	TGTGCCTGGAAAGCGGCCTACGAGCAGTACTTC	CAWKAAYEQYF
TRBV6-5	NA	TRBJ2-7	NA	TGTGCCAGCAGTTACAGGGAGACAGGCTACGAGCAGTACTTC	CASSYRETGYEQYF
TRBV6-5	TRBD1	TRBJ2-7	NA	TGTGCCAGCAGCCGGACAGGGGGCGCCTACGAGCAGTACTTC	CASSRTGGAYEQYF
TRBV29-1	TRBD2	TRBJ2-2	NA	TGCAGCGTTGAAGGTATAGGGCGGGAGAGGGCCACCGGGGAGCTGTTTTTT	CSVEGIGRERATGELFF
TRBV18	NA	TRBJ2-2	NA	TGTGCCAGCTCACCAATGGCCCAGGGAAGGGGCACCGGGGAGCTGTTTTTT	CASSPMAQGRGTGELFF
TRBV19	NA	TRBJ1-5	NA	TGTGCCAGTAGTATCGCCAAACAGGGTGGTCAGCCCCAGCATTTT	CASSIAKQGGQPQHF
TRBV5-8	TRBD2	TRBJ2-7	NA	TGTGCCAGCAGCTCAGGGAGGGGACGGGACTACGAGCAGTACTTC	CASSSGRGRDYEQYF
TRBV7-9	TRBD1	TRBJ2-1	NA	TGTGCCAGCCTTGAGGGGGCTGCCTCCTACAATGAGCAGTTCTTC	CASLEGAASYNEQFF
TRBV6-4	TRBD2	TRBJ2-3	medium-sized	TGTGCCAGCAGTGACTCGCGGGGGGCAGATACGCAGTATTTT	CASSDSRGADTQYF
TRBV6-6	NA	TRBJ1-1	NA	TGTGCCAGCAGTTACGGGGACACTGAAGCTTTCTTT	CASSYGDTEAFF
TRBV27	NA	TRBJ2-3	NA	TGTGCCAGCAGTTTATGGTCGGCAGGGCGCACAGATACGCAGTATTTT	CASSLWSAGRTDTQYF
TRBV4-2	NA	TRBJ2-7	NA	TGTGCCAGCAGCCAAGAAAGTCTCGGGACCTACGAGCAGTACTTC	CASSQESLGTYEQYF
TRBV30	NA	TRBJ1-6	NA	TGTGCCTGGAATTCGGGGGTAGAGAATTCACCCCTCCACTTT	CAWNSGVENSPLHF
TRBV14	NA	TRBJ2-7	NA	TGTGCCAGCAGCCATCTGGGGTTGGGAGAGCAGTACTTC	CASSHLGLGEQYF